This T cell receptor (beta chain) was documented in a study of shared clonotypes between healthy human individuals. CDR1 is SGHAT and CDR2 is FQNNGV in the germline V gene. The CDR3 runs to 13 residues. The V end was cut by 6 bases, the J end by 11 bases, with 19 bases between. Here immunoSEQ multiplex PCR was the method, and the copy in TCRdb shows in-frame clones only, minus some. The table includes about 330,000 clones, roughly 91% detected once. Note on this clone: Its antigen remains unidentified.

Study observations and caveats: Estimated richness values were generally larger in naive subsets than in memory subsets.

This receptor was identified in a man younger than 35 in good health. The rearrangement joins TRBV11-2 to TRBJ1-1; no clear D gene. The material sequenced was memory CD8+ T cells sorted from blood. Subset specified: CD45RO+ cells pooled with CCR7-negative TemRA cells. The CDR3 spells CASSNKARRRAFF. CDR3 bases: TGTGCCAGCAGTAATAAAGCCCGGAGGAGGGCTTTCTTT.